This T cell receptor beta chain was profiled in a study of post-analysis software for immune sequencing data. Background on the study: Patients had relapsing-remitting, secondary progressive or progressive-relapsing multiple sclerosis; some lacked subtype.

Study-level points and caveats: The study found significantly lower normalized Chao1 diversity in multiple sclerosis patients than in controls. Strong co-clustering by F measure linked samples that shared a preparation batch.

This clonotype was detected many times. Its cognate antigen is unknown. Included in the TCR beta cDNA libraries were unique molecular identifiers. Starting from about 0.98 to 11 million T cells, the study yielded about 500,000 cDNA molecules. MiXCR, applied by TCRdb to the PCR reads, yields one record per CDR3 protein. The data show some 450,000 distinct CDR3 sequences, around 40% seen once. This receptor was obtained from a girl aged 5-17 years with multiple sclerosis. Sequencing input: blood.

The CDR3 sequence is CASSSGDGYTF. Written as DNA, the CDR3 is TGTGCCAGCAGTTCAGGAGATGGCTACACCTTC. The chain uses TRBV27 and TRBJ1-2; D is unclear. Germline V gene data show CDR1 as MNHEY and CDR2 as SMNVEV (reference sequence). V was pared by 4 bases and J by 6 bases, with 6 bases between. The CDR3 consists of 11 residues.